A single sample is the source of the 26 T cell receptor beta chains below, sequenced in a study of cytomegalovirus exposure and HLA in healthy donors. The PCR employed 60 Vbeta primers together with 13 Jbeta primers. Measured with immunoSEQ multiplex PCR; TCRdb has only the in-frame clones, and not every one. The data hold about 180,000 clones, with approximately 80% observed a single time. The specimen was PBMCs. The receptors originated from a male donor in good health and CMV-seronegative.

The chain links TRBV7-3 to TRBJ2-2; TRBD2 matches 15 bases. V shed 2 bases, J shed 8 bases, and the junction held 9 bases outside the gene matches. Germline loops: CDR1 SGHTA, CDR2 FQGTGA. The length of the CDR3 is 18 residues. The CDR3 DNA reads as TGTGCCAGCAGCTTACAAGGACTAGCGGGGGGGCACGGAGGGGAGCTGTTTTTT. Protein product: CASSLQGLAGGHGGELFF.

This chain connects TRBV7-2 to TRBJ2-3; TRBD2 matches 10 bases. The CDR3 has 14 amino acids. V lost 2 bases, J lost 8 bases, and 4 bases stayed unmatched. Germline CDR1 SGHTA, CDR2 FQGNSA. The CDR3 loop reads CASSLIAGGITQYF. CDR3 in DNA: TGTGCCAGCAGCTTAATAGCGGGGGGTATTACGCAGTATTTT.

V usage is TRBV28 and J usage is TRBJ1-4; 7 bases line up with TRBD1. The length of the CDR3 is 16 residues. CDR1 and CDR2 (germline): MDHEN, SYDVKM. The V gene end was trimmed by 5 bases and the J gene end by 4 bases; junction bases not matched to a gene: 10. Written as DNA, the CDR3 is TGTGCCAGCAGTAACCCTAAACAGGGGATTAATGAAAAACTGTTTTTT. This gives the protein CASSNPKQGINEKLFF.

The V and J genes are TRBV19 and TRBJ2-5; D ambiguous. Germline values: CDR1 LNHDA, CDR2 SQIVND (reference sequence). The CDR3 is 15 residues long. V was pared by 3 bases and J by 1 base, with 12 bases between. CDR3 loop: CASSIGLSLQETQYF. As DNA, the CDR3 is TGTGCCAGTAGTATCGGGTTATCTCTCCAAGAGACCCAGTACTTC.

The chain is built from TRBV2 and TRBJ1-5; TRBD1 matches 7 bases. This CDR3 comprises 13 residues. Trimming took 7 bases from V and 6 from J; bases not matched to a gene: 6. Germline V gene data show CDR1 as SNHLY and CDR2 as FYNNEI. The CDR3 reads CASTWTGGQPQHF. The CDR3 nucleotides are TGTGCCAGCACCTGGACAGGAGGTCAGCCCCAGCATTTT.

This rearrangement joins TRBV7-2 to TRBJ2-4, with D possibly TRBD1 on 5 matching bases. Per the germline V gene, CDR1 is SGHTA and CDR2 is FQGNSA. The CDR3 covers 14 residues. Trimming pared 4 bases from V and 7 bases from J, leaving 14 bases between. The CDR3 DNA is TGTGCCAGCAGCTCCCGGTCAGGGCCGAACATTCAGTACTTC. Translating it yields CASSSRSGPNIQYF.

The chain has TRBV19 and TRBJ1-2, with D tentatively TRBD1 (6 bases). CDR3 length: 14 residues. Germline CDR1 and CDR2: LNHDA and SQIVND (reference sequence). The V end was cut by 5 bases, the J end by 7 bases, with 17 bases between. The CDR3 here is CASSVIQGFRGYTF. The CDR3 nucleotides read TGTGCCAGTAGTGTGATACAGGGATTCCGTGGCTACACCTTC.

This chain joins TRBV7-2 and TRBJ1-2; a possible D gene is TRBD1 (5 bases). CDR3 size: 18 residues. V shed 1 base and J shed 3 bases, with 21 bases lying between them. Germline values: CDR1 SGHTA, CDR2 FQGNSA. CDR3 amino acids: CASSLVRVSVGDYYGYTF. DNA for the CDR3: TGTGCCAGCAGCTTAGTAAGGGTCAGTGTGGGGGACTACTATGGCTACACCTTC.

The CDR3 sequence: CASSLSAGGPYEQYF. The CDR3 nucleotides are TGCGCCAGCAGCTTGTCGGCGGGAGGGCCGTACGAGCAGTACTTC. The V call is TRBV5-1, the J call TRBJ2-7; 9 bases fit TRBD2. Germline V gene sequence: CDR1 SGHRS, CDR2 YFSETQ. Trimming took 1 base from V and 4 from J; bases not matched to a gene: 6. The length of the CDR3 is 15 residues.

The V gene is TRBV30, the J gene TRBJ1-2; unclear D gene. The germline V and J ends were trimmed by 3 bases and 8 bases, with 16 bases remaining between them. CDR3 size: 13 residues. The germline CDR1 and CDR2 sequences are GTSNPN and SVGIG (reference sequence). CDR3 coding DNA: TGTGCCTGGAGCGGGTCCTTGTTCGACGGCTACACCTTC. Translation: CAWSGSLFDGYTF. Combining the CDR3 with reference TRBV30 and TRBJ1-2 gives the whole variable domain SQTIHQWPATLVQPVGSPLSLECTVEGTSNPNLYWYRQAAGRGLQLLFYSVGIGQISSEVPQNLSASRPQDRQFILSSKKLLLSDSGFYLCAWSGSLFDGYTFGSGTRLTVV.

The CDR3 coding sequence is TGTGCCAGCAGCGGGACCGGGACTAGCGGCTACAATGAGCAGTTCTTC. It is translated as CASSGTGTSGYNEQFF. This chain links TRBV5-6 with TRBJ2-1; 11 nucleotides line up with TRBD2. The length of the CDR3 is 16 residues. Germline CDR1 SGHDT, CDR2 YYEEEE. V lost 4 bases, J lost 3 bases, and 6 bases stayed unmatched.

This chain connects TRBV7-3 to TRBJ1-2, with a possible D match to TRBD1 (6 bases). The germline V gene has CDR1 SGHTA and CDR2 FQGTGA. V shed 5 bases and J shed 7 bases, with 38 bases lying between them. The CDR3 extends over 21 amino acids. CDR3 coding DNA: TGTGCCAGCAGCGCACCGGTCCCCCGACCGGATCGTAAAAGGGGGTACTCTGGCTACACCTTC. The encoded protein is CASSAPVPRPDRKRGYSGYTF.

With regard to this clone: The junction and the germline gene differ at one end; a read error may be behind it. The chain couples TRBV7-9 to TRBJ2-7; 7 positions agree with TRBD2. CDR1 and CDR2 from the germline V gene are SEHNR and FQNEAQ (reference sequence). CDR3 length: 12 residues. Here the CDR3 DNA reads TGTTCCAGCAGTGGGGGGGCCTACGAGCAGTACTTC. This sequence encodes CSSSGGAYEQYF.

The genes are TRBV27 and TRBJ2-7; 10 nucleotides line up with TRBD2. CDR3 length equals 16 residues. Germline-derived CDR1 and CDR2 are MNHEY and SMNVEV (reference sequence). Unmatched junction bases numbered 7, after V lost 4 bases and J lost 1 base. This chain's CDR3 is CASSSQTSGFSYEQYF. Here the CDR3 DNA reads TGTGCCAGCAGTTCCCAGACTAGCGGGTTTTCCTACGAGCAGTACTTC.

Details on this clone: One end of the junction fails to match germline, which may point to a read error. The CDR3 DNA reads TGTGCCAGCAGTCTATGGGGCCGGGGAAACACCATATATTTT. As protein: CASSLWGRGNTIYF. The V call is TRBV28, the J call TRBJ1-3; possible D gene TRBD1, 5 bases. This CDR3 contains 14 residues. Germline-derived CDR1 and CDR2 are MDHEN and SYDVKM.

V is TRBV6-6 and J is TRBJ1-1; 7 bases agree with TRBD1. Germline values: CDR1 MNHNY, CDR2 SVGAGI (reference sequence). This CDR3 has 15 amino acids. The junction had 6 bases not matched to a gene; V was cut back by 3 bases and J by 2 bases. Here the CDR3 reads CASSYTGDANTEAFF. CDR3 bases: TGTGCCAGCAGTTATACAGGGGACGCCAACACTGAAGCTTTCTTT.

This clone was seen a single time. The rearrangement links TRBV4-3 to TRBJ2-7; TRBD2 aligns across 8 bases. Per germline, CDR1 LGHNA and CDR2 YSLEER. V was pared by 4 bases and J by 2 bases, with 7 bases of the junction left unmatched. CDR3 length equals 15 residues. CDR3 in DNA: TGCGCCAGCAGCCGACTTGCGGGGGGAACCTACGAGCAGTACTTC. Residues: CASSRLAGGTYEQYF.

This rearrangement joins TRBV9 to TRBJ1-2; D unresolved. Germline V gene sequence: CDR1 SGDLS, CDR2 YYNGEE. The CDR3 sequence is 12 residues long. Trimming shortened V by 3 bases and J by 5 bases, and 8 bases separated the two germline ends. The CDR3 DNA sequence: TGTGCCAGCAGCGCCCCCAGATATGGCTACACCTTC. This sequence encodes CASSAPRYGYTF.

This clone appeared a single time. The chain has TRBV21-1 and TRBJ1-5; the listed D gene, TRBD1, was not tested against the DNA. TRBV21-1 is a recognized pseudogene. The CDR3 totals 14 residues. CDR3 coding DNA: TGTGCCAGCAGCAAAGCTGGGCTGGCTCAGCCCCAGCATTTT. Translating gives CASSKAGLAQPQHF.

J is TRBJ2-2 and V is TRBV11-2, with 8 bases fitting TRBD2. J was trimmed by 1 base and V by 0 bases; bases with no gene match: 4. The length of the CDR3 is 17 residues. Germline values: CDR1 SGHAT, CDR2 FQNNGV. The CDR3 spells CASSLDDSGVNTGELFF. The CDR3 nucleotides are TGTGCCAGCAGCTTAGATGATAGCGGGGTGAACACCGGGGAGCTGTTTTTT.

CDR3 nucleotide sequence: TGTGCCAGTAGTCCGATGACAGGGGGTGTCGCGGAGACCCAGTACTTC. Protein: CASSPMTGGVAETQYF. This chain links TRBV19 with TRBJ2-5; 9 bases are shared with TRBD1. After removal of 5 bases from V and 5 bases from J, the junction contained 12 bases not matched to a gene. The CDR3 runs 16 residues. Germline values: CDR1 LNHDA, CDR2 SQIVND (reference sequence).

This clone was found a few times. The CDR3 is CASTQGPGNTEAFF. The CDR3 nucleotides read TGTGCCAGTACTCAGGGGCCCGGGAACACTGAAGCTTTCTTT. This chain joins TRBV19 and TRBJ1-1; the D gene is possibly TRBD1 (6 bases). This CDR3 comprises 14 residues. Germline assignment: CDR1 LNHDA and CDR2 SQIVND (reference sequence). Trimming took off 7 bases at V and 1 base at J, with 13 bases between the two ends.

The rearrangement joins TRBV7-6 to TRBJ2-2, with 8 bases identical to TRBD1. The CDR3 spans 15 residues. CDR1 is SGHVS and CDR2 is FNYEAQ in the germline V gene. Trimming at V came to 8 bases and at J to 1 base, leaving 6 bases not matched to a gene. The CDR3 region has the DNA TGTGCCAGCCACCCCGGGACAGGGAACACCGGGGAGCTGTTTTTT. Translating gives CASHPGTGNTGELFF.

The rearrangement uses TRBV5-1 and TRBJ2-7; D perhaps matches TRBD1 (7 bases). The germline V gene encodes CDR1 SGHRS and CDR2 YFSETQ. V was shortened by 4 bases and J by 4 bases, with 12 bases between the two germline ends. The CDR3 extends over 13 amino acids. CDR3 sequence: CASSPGGRYEQYF. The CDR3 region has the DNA TGCGCCAGCAGCCCAGGGGGGCGGTACGAGCAGTACTTC.

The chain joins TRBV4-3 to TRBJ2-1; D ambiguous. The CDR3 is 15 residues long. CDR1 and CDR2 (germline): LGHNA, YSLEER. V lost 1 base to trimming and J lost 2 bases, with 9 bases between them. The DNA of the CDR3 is TGCGCCAGCAGCCAAGTTGCGGCTACCTACAATGAGCAGTTCTTC. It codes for CASSQVAATYNEQFF.

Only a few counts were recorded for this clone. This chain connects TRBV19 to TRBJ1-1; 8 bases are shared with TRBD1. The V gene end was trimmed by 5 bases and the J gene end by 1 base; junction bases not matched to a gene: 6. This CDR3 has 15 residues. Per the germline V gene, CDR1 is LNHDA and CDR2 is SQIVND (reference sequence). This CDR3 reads CASSGQGLQNTEAFF. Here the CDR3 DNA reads TGTGCCAGTAGTGGACAGGGATTACAGAACACTGAAGCTTTCTTT.